The next 11 T cell receptor beta chains were all read from a single sample in a study of T-cell memory formation after mild COVID-19. Each CDR3 protein is one row after TCRdb ran MiXCR on the 5' RACE reads. The top ten clones hold approximately 22% of a sample with around 300,000 distinct CDR3 sequences, approximately 15% of them seen once. The sequenced material came from PBMCs or a T cell subset sorted from them (not recorded which). The receptors were sampled from a man younger than 30 who had mild COVID-19 (a few samples of this study predate the infection). Cell type and time point are not known.

The V gene is TRBV6-2 or TRBV6-3, the J gene TRBJ2-7; possibly TRBD1 for D (6 bases). Germline V gene data show CDR1 as MNHEY and CDR2 as SVGEGT. The CDR3 is 15 amino acids. Trimming pared 0 bases from V and 4 bases from J, leaving 13 bases between. CDR3 nucleotides: TGTGCCAGCAGTTACTCCGACAGGACCTTTTACGAGCAGTACTTC. Its protein is CASSYSDRTFYEQYF.

This sequence joins TRBV9 and TRBJ1-2; D is undetermined. There are 14 residues in the CDR3. V was pared by 0 bases and J by 3 bases, with 9 bases between. Germline-derived CDR1 and CDR2 are SGDLS and YYNGEE. The CDR3 DNA reads TGTGCCAGCAGCGTAGCTTCAGGAGACTATGGCTACACCTTC. This sequence encodes CASSVASGDYGYTF.

This clonotype was seen more than once but under ten times. This chain joins TRBV7-7 and TRBJ2-5; D possibly corresponds to TRBD2 (6 bases). Per the germline V gene, CDR1 is SSHAT and CDR2 is FNYEAQ (reference sequence). This CDR3 is 13 amino acids long. The CDR3 DNA follows: TGTGCTAGCGGCGGTGGGTACCAAGAGACCCAGTACTTC. It specifies CASGGGYQETQYF.

The chain joins TRBV6-5 to TRBJ1-5, with TRBD1 matching 7 bases. With 3 bases clipped from V and 7 bases from J, the junction kept 6 bases outside the gene matches. Germline V lookup: CDR1 MNHEY, CDR2 SVGAGI. This CDR3 has 14 residues. The CDR3 sequence: CASSYRGRGQPQHF. The CDR3 bases are TGTGCCAGCAGTTATAGGGGGCGCGGGCAGCCCCAGCATTTT.

This clonotype was seen only a few times. The chain recombines TRBV18 with TRBJ1-1; 7 nucleotides match TRBD1. With V trimmed by 3 bases and J by 8 bases, 12 bases remained unmatched. The germline CDR1 and CDR2 sequences are KGHSH and LQKENI. CDR3 length: 15 residues. CDR3 bases: TGTGCCAGCTCACCCCCTGGGGTTACAGGGGCCGAAGCTTTCTTT. Translation: CASSPPGVTGAEAFF.

The V call is TRBV6-2 or TRBV6-3, the J call TRBJ2-3; D assignment may be TRBD1 or TRBD2 (5 bases each). CDR3 length: 14 amino acids. The germline V gene has CDR1 MNHEY and CDR2 SVGEGT. Trimming shortened V by 7 bases and J by 1 base, and 12 bases separated the two germline ends. The CDR3 region has the DNA TGTGCCAGCAACTTACTAGGGGGCACAGATACGCAGTATTTT. Translated, it gives CASNLLGGTDTQYF.

The genes are TRBV24-1 and TRBJ2-7; D is unresolved. There are 13 residues in the CDR3. Germline V gene sequence: CDR1 KGHDR, CDR2 SFDVKD. V was shortened by 4 bases and J by 2 bases, with 8 bases between the two germline ends. The CDR3: CATSDPVTYEQYF. CDR3 bases: TGTGCCACCAGTGACCCAGTTACCTACGAGCAGTACTTC.

In this sample, this clonotype turned up many times. V and J are TRBV7-2 and TRBJ2-5, with D unclear. The germline V gene encodes CDR1 SGHTA and CDR2 FQGNSA. This CDR3 has 15 residues. V lost 3 bases and J lost 5, with 16 bases in between. The CDR3 loop reads CASSLLYLNGETQYF. The CDR3 DNA sequence: TGTGCCAGCAGCTTGCTGTACTTGAATGGGGAGACCCAGTACTTC.

This clonotype showed up just a few times. The chain recombines TRBV6-2 or TRBV6-3 with TRBJ2-4; tentatively, D is TRBD1 (5 bases). Looked up from germline, CDR1 is MNHEY and CDR2 is SVGEGT. CDR3 length: 16 residues. V lost 2 bases, J lost 1 base, and 12 bases lay in between. CDR3 amino acids: CASSYLKQAAKNIQYF. The DNA of the CDR3 is TGTGCCAGCAGTTACCTTAAACAGGCGGCCAAAAACATTCAGTACTTC.

This clonotype was recorded a few times. J is TRBJ1-3 and V is TRBV6-6, with D perhaps TRBD1 (6 bases). The germline V gene has CDR1 MNHNY and CDR2 SVGAGI (reference sequence). This CDR3 region has 15 residues. V dropped 6 bases and J dropped 0 bases, with 12 bases sitting between them. CDR3 bases: TGTGCCAGCAGCCGACAGGAGTACTCTGGAAACACCATATATTTT. This gives the protein CASSRQEYSGNTIYF.

This clonotype has a count of ten or more. The chain employs TRBV2 and TRBJ1-2; D is unresolved. Per germline, CDR1 SNHLY and CDR2 FYNNEI. This CDR3 has 14 amino acids. V was shortened by 0 bases and J by 2 bases, with 7 bases between the two germline ends. The CDR3 protein is CASSEAKRNYGYTF. The DNA of the CDR3 is TGTGCCAGCAGTGAAGCTAAACGGAACTATGGCTACACCTTC.